Presented here are 2 T cell receptor beta chains from one specimen sequenced in a study of shared clonotypes between healthy human individuals. The protocol was immunoSEQ multiplex PCR, while the TCRdb copy is restricted to in-frame clones and leaves out a portion. This table holds about 1 million clones, about 75% found once. The specimen sequenced was memory CD4+ T cells sorted from blood. Specified subset: CD45RA-negative fraction. The receptors originated from a man between 18 and 35 years old in good health.

V is TRBV5-1 and J is TRBJ2-1; maybe TRBD2 (5 bases). Germline V gives CDR1 SGHRS, CDR2 YFSETQ. The CDR3 has 13 residues. Trimming shortened V by 4 bases and J by 7 bases, and 12 bases separated the two germline ends. This chain's CDR3 is CASSRRGWNEQFF. CDR3 bases: TGCGCCAGCAGCCGACGGGGTTGGAATGAGCAGTTCTTC.

The chain is built from TRBV7-9 and TRBJ1-6; 8 bases match TRBD1. The CDR3 covers 16 residues. Germline CDR1 and CDR2: SEHNR and FQNEAQ (reference sequence). V shed 1 base and J 5 bases; nucleotides not matched to a gene: 4. This chain's CDR3 is CASSLGDRPDNSPLHF. In DNA, the CDR3 is TGTGCCAGCAGCTTAGGGGACAGGCCCGATAATTCACCCCTCCACTTT.